Included here is one T cell receptor beta chain sequence, with context. Antigen specificity is unknown. The sample originates from a study of post-analysis software for immune sequencing data. At the level of the study: As for disease course, relapsing-remitting, secondary progressive and progressive-relapsing multiple sclerosis were all included. General observations from the study: Roughly 5 TRBV segments, TRBV5-6, TRBV5-1 and TRBV20-1 among them, were found more frequent in patients than controls. By F measure, strong co-clustering occurred among samples prepared in the same batch. Relative to controls, patients with multiple sclerosis showed significantly lower normalized Chao1 diversity.

This CDR3 is 14 amino acids long. Germline V lookup: CDR1 SGHVS, CDR2 FQNEAQ. With 0 bases clipped from V and 5 bases from J, the junction kept 2 bases outside the gene matches. The library was made from cDNA and included unique molecular identifiers. T cells numbering about 0.9 to 11 million yielded cDNA molecules that totaled about 500,000. One entry per CDR3 protein, called by TCRdb with MiXCR from the PCR reads. The sample lists a few hundred thousand distinct CDR3 sequences; roughly 45% were seen once. This chain uses TRBV7-8 with TRBJ2-7; TRBD2 matches at 9 bases. Input material: blood. The TCR originated in a girl between 10 and 17 years old with multiple sclerosis. CDR3 nucleotide sequence: TGTGCCAGCAGCTTAGCGGGGACTAGCAACGAGCAGTACTTC. Its protein product is CASSLAGTSNEQYF.